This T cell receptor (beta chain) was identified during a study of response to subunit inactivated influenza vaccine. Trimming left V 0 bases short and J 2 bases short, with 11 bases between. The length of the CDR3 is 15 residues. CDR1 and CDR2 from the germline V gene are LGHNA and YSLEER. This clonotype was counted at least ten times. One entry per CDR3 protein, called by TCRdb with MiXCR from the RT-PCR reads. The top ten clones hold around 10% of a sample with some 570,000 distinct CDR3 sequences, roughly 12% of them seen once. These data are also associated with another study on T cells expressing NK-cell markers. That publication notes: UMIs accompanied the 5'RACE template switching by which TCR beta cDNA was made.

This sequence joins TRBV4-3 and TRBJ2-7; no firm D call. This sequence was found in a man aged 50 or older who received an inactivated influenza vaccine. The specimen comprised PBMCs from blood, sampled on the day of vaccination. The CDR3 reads CASSQDSQAAYEQYF. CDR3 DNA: TGCGCCAGCAGCCAAGATTCCCAGGCAGCCTACGAGCAGTACTTC.